The rows below give T cell receptor beta chains drawn from one sample of a study of beta chain features in type 1 diabetes. Clones were sequenced by immunoSEQ multiplex PCR, and TCRdb holds only the in-frame ones, with some missing. The table includes roughly 280,000 clones, approximately 24% detected once. The sequenced material came from naive CD4+ T cells from blood. These receptors came from a woman in her 30s with type 1 diabetes. The conserved cysteine and the conserved F or W are not part of the CDR3 here. Fields, in order: V gene, CDR3 length, J gene, clone size, CDR3 protein. The size field is filled for only some rows; it gives once, few, many or a size class.

>TRBV30|11|TRBJ1-2|.
AWTRQGWNGYT
>TRBV7-3|14|TRBJ1-1|.
ASSLGAPGRNTEAF
>TRBV5-4|14|TRBJ1-1|.
ASSRTVPRGNTEAF
>TRBV14|14|TRBJ1-2|.
ASSRFRGRRIGGYT
>TRBV30|12|TRBJ2-1|.
AWNRLAGYNEQF
>TRBV5-4|9|TRBJ2-5|few
ASSQKETQY
>TRBV15|12|TRBJ1-2|few
ATSRNRDVYGYT
>TRBV5-1|12|TRBJ1-4|.
ASSLGTGNEKLF
>TRBV6-5|11|TRBJ2-5|.
ATRTSGQETQY
>TRBV4-1|12|TRBJ2-1|.
ASSLGLGYNEQF
>TRBV7-9|16|TRBJ2-4|few
ASSTPIAGVGDKNIQY
>TRBV9|15|TRBJ2-7|.
ASSVGGRTSGTYEQY
>TRBV19|15|TRBJ2-5|few
ASSVEFTGTLQETQY
>TRBV4-1|14|TRBJ2-7|.
ASSQRGVTGPYEQY
>TRBV29-1|10|TRBJ1-2|few
SARNQNYGYT
>TRBV20-1|9|TRBJ2-1|.
SARDQNEQF
>TRBV5-1|13|TRBJ2-1|.
ASSLGTPSYNEQF
>TRBV29-1|12|TRBJ2-6|few
SAQQSSGANVLT
>TRBV2|12|TRBJ2-2|.
ASGGTGYPGELF
>TRBV2|13|TRBJ2-5|.
ASSGQGIMTETQY
>TRBV28|9|TRBJ2-7|few
ATTKVGEQY
>TRBV10-3|17|TRBJ2-1|.
AISASTGLAGDSYNEQF
>TRBV7-9|13|TRBJ2-1|few
ASSYGGPQYNEQF
>TRBV4-2|11|TRBJ2-4|few
ASSQEGLGLAY
>TRBV30|11|TRBJ1-3|few
ACNRDPGNTIY
>TRBV18|12|TRBJ2-1|few
ASSPSGVPNEQF
>TRBV5-1|12|TRBJ1-5|.
ASSMEGWGQPQH
>TRBV18|11|TRBJ2-4|.
ASSPQEINIQY
>TRBV25-1|10|TRBJ1-5|few
ASSAPSQPQH